This section outlines one T cell receptor (beta chain) sequence together with its context. Its target is unknown. The authors made TCR beta libraries by quantitative 5'-RACE with molecular barcodes. TCRdb called the 5' RACE reads again in MiXCR, with one record for every CDR3 protein. The table shows about 200,000 distinct CDR3 sequences, with just under 7.5% occurring only once. This entry is derived from a study of CD8 T cells in ankylosing spondylitis. General study findings and limits: Clones tied to disease were said to be significantly enriched in matched ankylosing spondylitis synovial fluid. Clones linked with disease were CD8+ and fairly uncommon in the peripheral blood. Earlier authors reported some of these motif variants in reactive arthritis synovial fluid and blood. Ankylosing spondylitis blood appeared to carry a characteristic TCR beta motif of roughly eight highly homologous variants.

This CDR3 is built from 14 residues. Trimming removed 4 bases at V and 2 bases at J, with 13 bases between. Germline V CDR1 and CDR2: SGHRS, YFSETQ. This receptor was obtained from a male donor with ankylosing spondylitis. This chain uses TRBV5-1 with TRBJ2-7; D may be TRBD2 (5 bases). The sample was blood, either unsorted or a sorted T cell fraction (not recorded which). CDR3 loop: CASSVAGHPYEQYF. For the CDR3, the DNA is TGCGCCAGCAGCGTTGCGGGCCACCCCTACGAGCAGTACTTC.